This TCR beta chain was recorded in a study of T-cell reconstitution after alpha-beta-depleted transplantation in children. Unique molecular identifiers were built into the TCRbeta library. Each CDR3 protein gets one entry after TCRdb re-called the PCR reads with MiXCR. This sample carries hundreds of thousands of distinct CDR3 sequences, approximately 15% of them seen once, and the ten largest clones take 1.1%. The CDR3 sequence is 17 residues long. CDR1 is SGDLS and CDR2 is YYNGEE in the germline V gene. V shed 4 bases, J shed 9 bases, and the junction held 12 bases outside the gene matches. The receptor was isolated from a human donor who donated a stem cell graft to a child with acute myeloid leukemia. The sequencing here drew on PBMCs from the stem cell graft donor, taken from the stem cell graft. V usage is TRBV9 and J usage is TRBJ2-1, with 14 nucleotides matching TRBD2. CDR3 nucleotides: TGTGCCAGCAGCTTGAGGGGACTAGCGGGGGTCGTTCCTGAGCAGTTCTTC. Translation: CASSLRGLAGVVPEQFF.